Following are 2 T cell receptor beta chains from one sample sequenced in a study of read filtering for tumor transcriptome and immune sequencing. Molecular barcoded adaptors covering alpha/delta and beta/gamma chains were used on approximately 400 ng RNA. In TCRdb, the reads were re-called with MiXCR into one record per CDR3 protein. In the table there are about 62,000 distinct CDR3 sequences, around 19% of which are singletons. Material for sequencing was a population of CD138-negative cells sorted from bone marrow. These receptors came from a donor at least 40 years old with multiple myeloma.

About this clonotype: Given a much more abundant clone one base away, this may be a read error. The chain combines TRBV12-3 or TRBV12-4 with TRBJ2-7; TRBD1 matches at 8 bases. The length of the CDR3 is 17 residues. The junction had 18 bases not matched to a gene; V was cut back by 5 bases and J by 6 bases. The CDR3 DNA is TGTGCCAGCAGTCTCTCAAAACAGGGGGACTGGTGGGGCGAGCAGTACTTC. Protein product: CASSLSKQGDWWGEQYF.

The V and J genes are TRBV7-9 and TRBJ1-1; TRBD1 matches 8 bases. Losses at the gene ends were 5 bases for V and 5 bases for J; bases not matched to a gene: 16. The CDR3 runs 17 residues. Germline CDR1 and CDR2: SEHNR and FQNEAQ (reference sequence). The CDR3 sequence: CASSIHDWQGARTEAFF. CDR3 coding DNA: TGTGCCAGCAGCATACACGACTGGCAGGGGGCGAGAACTGAAGCTTTCTTT.